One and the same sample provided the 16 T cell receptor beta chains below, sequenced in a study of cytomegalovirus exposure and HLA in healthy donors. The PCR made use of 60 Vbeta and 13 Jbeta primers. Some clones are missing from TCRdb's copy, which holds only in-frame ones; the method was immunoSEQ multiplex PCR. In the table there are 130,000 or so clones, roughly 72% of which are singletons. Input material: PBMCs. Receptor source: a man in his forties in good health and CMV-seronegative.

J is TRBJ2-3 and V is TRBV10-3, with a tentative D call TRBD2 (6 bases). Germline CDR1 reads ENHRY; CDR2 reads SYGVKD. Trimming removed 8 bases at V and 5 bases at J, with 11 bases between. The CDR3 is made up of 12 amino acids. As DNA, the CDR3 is TGTGCCATCGAAGGAGGGGAAGATACGCAGTATTTT. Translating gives CAIEGGEDTQYF.

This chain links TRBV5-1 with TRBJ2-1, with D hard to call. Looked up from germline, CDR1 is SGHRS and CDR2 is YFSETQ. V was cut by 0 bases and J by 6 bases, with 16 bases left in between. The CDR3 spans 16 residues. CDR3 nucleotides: TGCGCCAGCAGCTTGGAGTCGGCGCTAGTTGCCAATGAGCAGTTCTTC. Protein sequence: CASSLESALVANEQFF. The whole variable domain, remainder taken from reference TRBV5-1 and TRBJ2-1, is KAGVTQTPRYLIKTRGQQVTLSCSPISGHRSVSWYQQTPGQGLQFLFEYFSETQRNKGNFPGRFSGRQFSNSRSEMNVSTLELGDSALYLCASSLESALVANEQFFGPGTRLTVL.

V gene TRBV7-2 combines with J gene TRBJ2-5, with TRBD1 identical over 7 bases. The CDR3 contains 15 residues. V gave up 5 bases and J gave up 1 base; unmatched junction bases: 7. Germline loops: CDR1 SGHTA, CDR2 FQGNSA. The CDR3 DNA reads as TGTGCCAGCAGCAAACATGGACAGGCCCAAGAGACCCAGTACTTC. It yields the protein CASSKHGQAQETQYF.

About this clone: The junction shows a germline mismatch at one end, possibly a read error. For the CDR3, the DNA is TGTTCCAGCAGCAGCTCCGGGACAGGGTTTACCGGCGGGGGCTTT. Translation gives CSSSSSGTGFTGGGF. V is TRBV7-9 and J is TRBJ1-1, with TRBD1 identical over 9 bases. Per germline, CDR1 SEHNR and CDR2 FQNEAQ (reference sequence). The CDR3 sequence is 15 residues long.

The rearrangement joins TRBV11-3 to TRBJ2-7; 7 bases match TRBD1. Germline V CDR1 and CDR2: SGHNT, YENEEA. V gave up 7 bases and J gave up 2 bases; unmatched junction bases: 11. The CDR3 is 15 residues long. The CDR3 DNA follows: TGTGCCAGCACCAACCTCTTCGACAGGGCCTACGAGCAGTACTTC. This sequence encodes CASTNLFDRAYEQYF.

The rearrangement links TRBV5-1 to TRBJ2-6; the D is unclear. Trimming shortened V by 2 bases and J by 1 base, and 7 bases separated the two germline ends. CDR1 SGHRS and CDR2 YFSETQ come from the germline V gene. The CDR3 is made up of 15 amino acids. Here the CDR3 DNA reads TGCGCCAGCAGCTTAATAGATTCTGGGGCCAACGTCCTGACTTTC. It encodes CASSLIDSGANVLTF.

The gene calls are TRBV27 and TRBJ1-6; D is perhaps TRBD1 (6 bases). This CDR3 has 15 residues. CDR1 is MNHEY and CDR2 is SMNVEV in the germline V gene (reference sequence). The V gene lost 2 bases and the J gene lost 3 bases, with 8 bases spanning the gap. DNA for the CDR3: TGTGCCAGCAGTTTACAACAGGGCTATAATTCACCCCTCCACTTT. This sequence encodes CASSLQQGYNSPLHF.

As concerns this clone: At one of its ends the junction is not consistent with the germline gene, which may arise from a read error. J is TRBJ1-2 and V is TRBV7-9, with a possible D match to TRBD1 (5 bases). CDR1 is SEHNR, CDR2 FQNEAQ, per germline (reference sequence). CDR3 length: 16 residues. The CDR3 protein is CSSSLTHDEGVYGYTF. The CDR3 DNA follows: TGTTCCAGCAGCTTGACTCACGACGAAGGGGTCTATGGCTACACCTTC.

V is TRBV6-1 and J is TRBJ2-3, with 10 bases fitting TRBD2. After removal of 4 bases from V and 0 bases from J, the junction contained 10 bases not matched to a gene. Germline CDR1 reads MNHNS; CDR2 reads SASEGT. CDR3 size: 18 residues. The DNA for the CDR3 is TGTGCCAGCAGTGGGACTAGCGGACCCTGGGGGAGCACAGATACGCAGTATTTT. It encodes CASSGTSGPWGSTDTQYF.

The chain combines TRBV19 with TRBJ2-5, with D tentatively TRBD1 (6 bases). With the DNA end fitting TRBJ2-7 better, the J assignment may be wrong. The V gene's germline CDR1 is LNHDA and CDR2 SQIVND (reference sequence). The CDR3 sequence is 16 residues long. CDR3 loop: CASSIDLDRKPYEQYF. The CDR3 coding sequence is TGTGCCAGTAGTATAGACCTGGACAGAAAGCCCTACGAGCAGTACTTC.

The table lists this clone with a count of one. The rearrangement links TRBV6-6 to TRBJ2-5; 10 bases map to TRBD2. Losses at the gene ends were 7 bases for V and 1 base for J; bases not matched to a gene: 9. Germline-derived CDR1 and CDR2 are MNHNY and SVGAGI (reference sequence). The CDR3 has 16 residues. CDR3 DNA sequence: TGTGCCAGCACTCCAACCGGGACTAGCGCCCAAGAGACCCAGTACTTC. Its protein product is CASTPTGTSAQETQYF.

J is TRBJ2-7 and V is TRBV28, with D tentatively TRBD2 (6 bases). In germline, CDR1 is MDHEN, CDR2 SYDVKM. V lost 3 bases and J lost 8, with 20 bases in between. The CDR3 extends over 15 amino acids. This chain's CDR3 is CASSFLAGTDLQQYF. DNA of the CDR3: TGTGCCAGCAGTTTCCTGGCAGGGACTGATTTACAGCAGTACTTC.

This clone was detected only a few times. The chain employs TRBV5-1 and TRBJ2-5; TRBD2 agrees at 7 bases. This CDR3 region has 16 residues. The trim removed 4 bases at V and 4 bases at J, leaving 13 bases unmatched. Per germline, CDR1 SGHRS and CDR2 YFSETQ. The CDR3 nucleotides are TGCGCCAGCAGCCATACCGGACTAGACGGCGGAGAGACCCAGTACTTC. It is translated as CASSHTGLDGGETQYF. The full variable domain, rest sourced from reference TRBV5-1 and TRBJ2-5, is KAGVTQTPRYLIKTRGQQVTLSCSPISGHRSVSWYQQTPGQGLQFLFEYFSETQRNKGNFPGRFSGRQFSNSRSEMNVSTLELGDSALYLCASSHTGLDGGETQYFGPGTRLLVL.

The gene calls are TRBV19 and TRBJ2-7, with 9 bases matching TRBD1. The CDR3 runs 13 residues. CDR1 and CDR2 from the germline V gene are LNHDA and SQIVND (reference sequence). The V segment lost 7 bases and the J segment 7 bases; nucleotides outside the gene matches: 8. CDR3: CASKGQGFGEQYF. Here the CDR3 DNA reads TGTGCCAGTAAAGGACAGGGGTTTGGGGAGCAGTACTTC.

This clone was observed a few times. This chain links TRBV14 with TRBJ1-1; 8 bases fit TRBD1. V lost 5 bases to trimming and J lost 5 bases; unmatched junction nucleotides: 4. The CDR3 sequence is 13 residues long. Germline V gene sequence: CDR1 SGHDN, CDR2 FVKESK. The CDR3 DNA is TGTGCCAGCAGCTACAGACAGGGGACTGAAGCTTTCTTT. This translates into CASSYRQGTEAFF.

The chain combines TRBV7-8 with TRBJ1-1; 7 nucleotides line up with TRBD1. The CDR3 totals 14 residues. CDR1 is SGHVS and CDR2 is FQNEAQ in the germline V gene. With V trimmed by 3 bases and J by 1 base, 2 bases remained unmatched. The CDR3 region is CASSLGTANTEAFF. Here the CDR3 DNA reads TGTGCCAGCAGCTTGGGGACAGCGAACACTGAAGCTTTCTTT.